A selection of T cell receptor beta chains follows, all from one sample in a study of beta chain features in type 1 diabetes. Profiled with immunoSEQ multiplex PCR; TCRdb holds only in-frame clones, not every one. This sample carries some 410,000 clones, around 13% of them seen once, and the ten largest clones take around 0.039%. Sequenced material: naive CD4+ T cells from blood. The origin of the receptors is a man younger than 45 in good health. The CDR3 runs from the conserved cysteine through the conserved F or W. D genes are given only for firm matches. Rows may omit the clone size; those that give it use once, few, many or a size class.

TRBJ2-7,TRBD1,.,TRBV11-2,TGTGCCAGCAGTTGGGGACAGGCAAATACCTACGAGCAGTACTTC,CASSWGQANTYEQYF
TRBJ1-2,TRBD1,.,TRBV15,TGTGCCACCAGCTCTCGAGGACAGGGTTTTTTCTATGGCTACACCTTC,CATSSRGQGFFYGYTF
TRBJ2-5,TRBD1,few,TRBV15,TGTGCCACCAGCAGTTACGGGACAGGGGGCCGGGAGACCCAGTACTTC,CATSSYGTGGRETQYF
TRBJ1-1,TRBD1,.,TRBV5-6,TGTGCCAGCAGCTTGACCCTTTACAGGGGAATGAACACTGAAGCTTTCTTT,CASSLTLYRGMNTEAFF
TRBJ2-3,.,few,TRBV11-1,TGTGCCAGCAGCTTCTCCGGGACGGATACGCAGTATTTT,CASSFSGTDTQYF
TRBJ1-1,.,.,TRBV19,TGTGCCAGTAGTCCCCGGCGAGTGAATAAATGGAGGGCTTTCTTT,CASSPRRVNKWRAFF
TRBJ1-5,.,few,TRBV9,TGTGCCAGCAGCGTAGGTTGGACACTGGGTGCGCCCCAGCATTTT,CASSVGWTLGAPQHF
TRBJ1-3,.,.,TRBV30,TGTGCCTGGAGTTCAGTGCTGGGAAACACCATATATTTT,CAWSSVLGNTIYF
TRBJ2-4,TRBD1,few,TRBV5-4,TGTGCCAGCAGCTCCGTAGGGGGCTCCGCCATTCAGTACTTC,CASSSVGGSAIQYF
TRBJ2-5,TRBD2,.,TRBV4-2,TGTGCCAGCAGCCAATCGGGGCGGGAGTCAACCCAGTACTTC,CASSQSGRESTQYF
TRBJ2-5,.,.,TRBV7-8,TGTGCCAGCAGCTTACTCATGTTACCACAAGAGACCCAGTACTTC,CASSLLMLPQETQYF
TRBJ2-7,TRBD2,.,TRBV9,TGTGCCAGCAGCCCGACTAGCGGGGGCCTAAAGCAGTACTTC,CASSPTSGGLKQYF
TRBJ2-5,TRBD1,.,TRBV25-1,TGTGCCAGCAGTGCTCCGGGACAGGGGACCCAGTACTTC,CASSAPGQGTQYF
TRBJ1-1,.,few,TRBV18,TGTGCCAGCTCATCCTCCGGGGCAATTATGAACACTGAAGCTTTCTTT,CASSSSGAIMNTEAFF
TRBJ2-5,TRBD2,few,TRBV7-2,TGTGCCAGCAGCTTCGAGGCGGGGGCCCAGTACTTC,CASSFEAGAQYF
TRBJ1-4,TRBD1,.,TRBV4-3,TGCGCCAGCAGCGAATCCGGGACAGGGTTGTGGGGGAATGAAAAACTGTTTTTT,CASSESGTGLWGNEKLFF
TRBJ2-3,.,few,TRBV27,TGTGCCAGCAGTTTATTCCAGGGAACAGATACGCAGTATTTT,CASSLFQGTDTQYF
TRBJ2-1,TRBD2,few,TRBV30,TGTGCCTGGAGCGGACTAAGGAATAGCGGGAGTATGAATGAGCAGTTCTTC,CAWSGLRNSGSMNEQFF
TRBJ2-6,.,.,TRBV7-2,TGTGCCAGCAGCTTAGTGGCCTCTGGGGCCAACGTCCTGACTTTC,CASSLVASGANVLTF
TRBJ2-3,TRBD2,few,TRBV7-9,TGTGCCAGCAGCCCCAGGGGGACTAGCGGGGGCACAGATACGCAGTATTTT,CASSPRGTSGGTDTQYF
TRBJ1-1,.,.,TRBV6-5,TGTGCCAGTTTCCGTGACAGTAACACTGAAGCTTTCTTT,CASFRDSNTEAFF
TRBJ1-1,.,.,TRBV27,TGTGCCAGCAGTTTATCCAGGGTTTCGCGCACTGAAGCTTTCTTT,CASSLSRVSRTEAFF
TRBJ2-5,.,few,TRBV29-1,TGCAGCGTTTCCAGGGGAAAGACCCAGTACTTC,CSVSRGKTQYF